This TCR beta chain was retrieved from a study of prognosis after radiotherapy for stage I lung cancer. Whole-study context: Following radiotherapy, four patients went on to present distant metastases at a median of around 7 months, and over 13 exhibited no significant progression.

General study points: Stereotactic body radiation therapy was followed by a fall in unique TCR clone counts, with a median of approximately 9,100 versus 7,200. There was no determination made of whether the expanded TCR clones were tumor-specific.

This clonotype was picked up many times. Its antigen remains unknown. With two-round multiplex PCR, TCR beta CDR3 sequences were amplified from genomic DNA. Gene-specific TRBV and TRBJ primers were used in PCR round one. TCRdb fed the multiplex PCR reads into MiXCR, producing one record per CDR3 protein. The sample shows approximately 35,000 distinct CDR3 sequences, roughly a third of them seen only once. This CDR3 comprises 15 residues. The V gene lost 7 bases and the J gene lost 3 bases, with 18 bases spanning the gap. CDR1 is LNHDA and CDR2 is SQIVND in the germline V gene (reference sequence). Other malignancies, prior chemotherapy and prior radiotherapy were absent in all patients, each of whom was node-negative on CT and PET/CT.

J is TRBJ1-1 and V is TRBV19; D call uncertain. Sample: PBMCs, taken before or after stereotactic body radiation therapy (not recorded which). This sequence was found in a donor at least 50 years old with non-small cell lung cancer. CDR3 sequence reads: CASTRPLGWDTEAFF. The CDR3 coding sequence is TGTGCCAGTACTCGTCCCCTAGGATGGGACACTGAAGCTTTCTTT.